This T cell receptor beta chain was sequenced during a study of identical twins (dated by TCRdb to about 2016). Turning to the overall study: The study deep-sequenced TCR alpha and beta repertoires from monozygotic twins, unrelated adults of various ages and cord blood to test whether fetal clonotypes persist. To rule out contamination, the twin experiments were replicated at different times with different library preparation protocols. Points the paper makes about the study in general: In beta out-of-frame sequences, excess twin sharing was weaker, because having fewer shared sequences lowered the signal-to-noise ratio. Out-of-frame TCR alpha sharing in monozygotic twins was systematically underestimated by recombination models, whereas sharing between unrelated individuals was in agreement with the recombination models. Because the same donors could not be followed over many years, the conclusions depended on cross-sectional statistical analysis. Compared with coincidental sharing between unrelated individuals, out-of-frame TCR alpha sequences shared between twins had an excess of sequences with low generation probability. Fewer insertions were carried by abundant cord blood beta clonotypes, a similar but weaker trend appeared in young adult naive repertoires, and no such trend appeared in memory repertoires. Invariant T cells such as MAIT and iNKT could partly confound zero-insertion analyses, although diverse VJ usage argued against such confounding for most clonotypes.

All donors were healthy Caucasians. Three unrelated non-twin adults were additionally sequenced: a male aged 18 to 29, a male aged 50 to 60 and a female aged 50 to 60. Miltenyi CD45RO+ enrichment and human naive T-cell isolation kits were used to isolate memory (CD45RO+) and naive T cells from PBMC. Receptor libraries were prepared by 5' RACE. The sequencer listed for this sample is Illumina HiSeq 2000. A universal primer binding site was introduced by template switching, and a unique molecular identifier was present in the final cDNA, enabling accurate counting of TCR cDNA molecules. Specific primers in the conserved constant-segment region were used to synthesize first-strand cDNA for the TCR alpha and beta chains. Each cDNA library was double barcoded, with a SMART-Mk sample barcode plus Illumina barcodes, to control for contamination. Two successive PCR steps introduced TruSeq adapter sequences along with Illumina sample barcodes. TCR alpha and beta cDNA libraries were sequenced on the Illumina HiSeq platform with custom primers. In the paper's pipeline: Unique molecular identifiers were extracted from raw reads with MiGEC, and CDR3 positions were determined with MiXCR. Recombination models were inferred per individual with the repgenHMM and IGoR tools using an EM algorithm. The analysis of shared clonotypes was done with the tcR package in R, with sharing normalized by the product of cloneset sizes. Out-of-frame nonproductive sequences were analyzed to study raw recombination free of thymic and clonal selection effects. The public reads were reprocessed in TCRdb via fastp at Q25 and MiXCR, keeping in-frame beta chains. Each record represents a unique CDR3 protein, reported with the most common genes and DNA among its rows. TCRdb's processing, not the study's, gives the V and J calls here. This sample lists 690,000 or so distinct CDR3 sequences; roughly 6.2% were detected once. The ten largest clones add up to roughly 1.8% of the sample.

At the junction V is shortened by 5 bases and J by 2 bases, with 18 bases in between. From the cysteine through the phenylalanine, the CDR3 covers 16 amino acids. The read is trimmed to its CDR3 DNA, 48 bases read in frame from base 1. CDR1 and CDR2 (LNHNV, YYDKDF) derive from the germline V gene (reference sequence). For this clonotype: Its antigen is not yet known. Nothing much larger sits one base from this clone, and base qualities are not available.

The sequence is built from TRBV15 and TRBJ2-5; a weak D assignment points to TRBD1 (6 bases agree). Sequencing was done on a sample of naive T cells sorted from blood. The cell subset or site label corresponds to: cells isolated with a human naive T-cell isolation kit. The TCR comes from a man between 18 and 35 years old in good health. The nucleotide sequence reads TGTGCCACCAGCCTATCCAGGGGAGTGGTGCAAGAGACCCAGTACTTC. This is translated as CATSLSRGVVQETQYF.